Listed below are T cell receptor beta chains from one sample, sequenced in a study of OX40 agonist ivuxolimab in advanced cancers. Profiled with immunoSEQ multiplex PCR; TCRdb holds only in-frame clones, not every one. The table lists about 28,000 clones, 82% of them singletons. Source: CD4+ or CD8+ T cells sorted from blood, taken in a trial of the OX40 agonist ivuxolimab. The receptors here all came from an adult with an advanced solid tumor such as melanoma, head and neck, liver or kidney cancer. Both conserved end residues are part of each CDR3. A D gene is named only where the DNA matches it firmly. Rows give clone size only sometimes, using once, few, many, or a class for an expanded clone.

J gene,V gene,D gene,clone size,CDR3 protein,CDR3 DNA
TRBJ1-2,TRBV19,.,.,CASSIGGSNYGYTF,TGTGCCAGTAGTATAGGAGGGTCTAACTATGGCTACACCTTC
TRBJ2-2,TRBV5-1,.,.,CASSPLFPNTGELFF,TGCGCCAGCAGCCCCCTATTCCCGAACACCGGGGAGCTGTTTTTT
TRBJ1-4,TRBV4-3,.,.,CASSQDLADSTNEKLFF,TGCGCCAGCAGCCAAGATCTGGCCGATTCAACTAATGAAAAACTGTTTTTT
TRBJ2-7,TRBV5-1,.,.,CASSWVDSSSSYEQYF,TGCGCCAGCAGCTGGGTGGACAGTTCGAGCTCCTACGAGCAGTACTTC
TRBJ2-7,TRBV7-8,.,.,CASSLGSAYEQYF,TGTGCCAGCAGCTTGGGCAGTGCCTACGAGCAGTACTTC
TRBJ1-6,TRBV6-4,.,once,CASTRRAGDNSPLHF,TGTGCCAGCACCCGACGGGCAGGCGACAATTCACCCCTCCACTTT
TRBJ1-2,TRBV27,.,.,CASRDKEEGYTF,TGTGCCAGTAGGGACAAGGAAGAAGGCTACACCTTC
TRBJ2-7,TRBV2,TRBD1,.,CATQSRDRSYEQYF,TGTGCCACCCAGAGCCGGGACAGGTCCTACGAGCAGTACTTC
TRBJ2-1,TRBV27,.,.,CATVTGFEQFF,TGTGCCACCGTTACAGGGTTTGAGCAGTTCTTC
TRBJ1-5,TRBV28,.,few,CASSFGDRLDSNQPQHF,TGTGCCAGCAGTTTTGGGGACCGTTTAGATAGCAATCAGCCCCAGCATTTT
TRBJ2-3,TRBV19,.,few,CASSLGRETDTQYF,TGTGCCAGTAGCCTAGGGCGGGAAACAGATACGCAGTATTTT
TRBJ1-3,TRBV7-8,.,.,CASSKGNTIYF,TGTGCCAGCAGTAAAGGAAACACCATATATTTT
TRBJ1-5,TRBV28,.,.,CASSEGFSNQPQHF,TGTGCCAGCAGTGAGGGGTTTAGCAATCAGCCCCAGCATTTT
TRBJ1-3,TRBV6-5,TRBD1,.,CASSLDRGLGNTIYF,TGTGCCAGCAGCCTAGACAGGGGGTTAGGAAACACCATATATTTT
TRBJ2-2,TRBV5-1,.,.,CASSFNGNTGELFF,TGCGCCAGCAGCTTTAACGGAAACACCGGGGAGCTGTTTTTT
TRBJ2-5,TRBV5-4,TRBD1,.,CASSPWDRPQETQYF,TGTGCCAGCAGCCCATGGGACAGGCCCCAAGAGACCCAGTACTTC
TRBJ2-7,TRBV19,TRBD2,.,CASSIGGGYEQYF,TGTGCCAGTAGTATCGGGGGAGGGTACGAGCAGTACTTC
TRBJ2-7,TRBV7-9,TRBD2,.,CASSPGTSGRSWAYEQYF,TGTGCCAGCAGCCCGGGGACTAGCGGGAGATCTTGGGCCTACGAGCAGTACTTC
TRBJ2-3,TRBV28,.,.,CASSLWPLGLRVGDTQYF,TGTGCCAGCAGTTTATGGCCCTTGGGACTCCGAGTTGGGGATACGCAGTATTTT
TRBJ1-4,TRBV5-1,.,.,CASSPRTPNEKLFF,TGCGCCAGCAGCCCGCGGACACCGAATGAAAAACTGTTTTTT
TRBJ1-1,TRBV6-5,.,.,CASSHGREEAFF,TGTGCCAGCAGTCACGGGAGGGAGGAAGCTTTCTTT
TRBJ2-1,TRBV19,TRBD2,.,CASSAGLADYNEQFF,TGTGCCAGTAGTGCGGGACTAGCGGATTACAATGAGCAGTTCTTC
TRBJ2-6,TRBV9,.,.,CASSVRAESSGANVLTF,TGTGCCAGCAGCGTTCGGGCCGAGAGCTCTGGGGCCAACGTCCTGACTTTC
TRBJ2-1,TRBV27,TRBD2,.,CASSNEAGPSYNEQFF,TGTGCCAGCTCCAACGAAGCGGGACCCTCCTACAATGAGCAGTTCTTC
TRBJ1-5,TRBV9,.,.,CASSVAGGNQPQHF,TGTGCCAGCAGCGTAGCAGGGGGCAATCAGCCCCAGCATTTT
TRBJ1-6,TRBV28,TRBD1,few,CASSLTGRASPLHF,TGTGCCAGCAGTTTGACAGGGAGGGCTTCACCCCTCCACTTT
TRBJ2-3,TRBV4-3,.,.,CASSQDRLPGQVRQYF,TGCGCCAGCAGCCAGGATCGCTTACCGGGACAAGTGAGGCAGTATTTT
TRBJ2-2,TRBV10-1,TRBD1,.,CASQGGAGTGELFF,TGCGCCAGTCAAGGGGGCGCGGGTACCGGGGAGCTGTTTTTT
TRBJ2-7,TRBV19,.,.,CASGPFREQYF,TGTGCCAGTGGACCTTTTCGGGAGCAGTACTTC
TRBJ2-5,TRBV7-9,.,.,CASSPPHPRLAQYF,TGTGCCAGCAGCCCCCCTCATCCCCGTTTGGCCCAGTACTTC
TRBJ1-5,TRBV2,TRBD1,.,CASSEGVGGIVGEPQHF,TGTGCCAGCAGTGAAGGGGTAGGGGGCATAGTAGGGGAGCCCCAGCATTTT
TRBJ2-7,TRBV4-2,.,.,CASSQEDQRSYEQYF,TGTGCCAGCAGCCAAGAGGATCAGCGATCCTACGAGCAGTACTTC
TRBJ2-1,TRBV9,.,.,CASSVKGGNNEQFF,TGTGCCAGCAGCGTGAAGGGGGGCAACAATGAGCAGTTCTTC
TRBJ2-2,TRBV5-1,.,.,CASSLETPNTGELFF,TGCGCCAGCAGCTTGGAAACGCCTAACACCGGGGAGCTGTTTTTT
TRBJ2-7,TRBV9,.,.,CASSVEVIPYEQYF,TGTGCCAGCAGCGTAGAAGTTATCCCCTACGAGCAGTACTTC
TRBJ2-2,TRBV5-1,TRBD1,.,CASSLVTTGDVTGELFF,TGCGCCAGCAGCTTGGTAACGACAGGGGATGTCACCGGGGAGCTGTTTTTT
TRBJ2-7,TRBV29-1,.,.,CSVEVDSSSYEQYF,TGCAGCGTTGAAGTAGACAGTAGCTCCTACGAGCAGTACTTC
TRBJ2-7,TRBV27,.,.,CASSSQGGPYEQYF,TGTGCCAGCAGTTCACAGGGTGGGCCCTACGAGCAGTACTTC
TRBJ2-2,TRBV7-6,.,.,CASSFGAGELFF,TGTGCCAGCAGCTTTGGGGCCGGGGAGCTGTTTTTT
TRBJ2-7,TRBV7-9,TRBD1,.,CASSLAQPGQASYEQYF,TGTGCCAGCAGCTTAGCGCAGCCGGGACAGGCCTCCTACGAGCAGTACTTC
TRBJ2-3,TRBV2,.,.,CASSFSGTNTDTQYF,TGTGCCAGCAGTTTCTCCGGGACCAACACAGATACGCAGTATTTT
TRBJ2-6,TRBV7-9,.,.,CASSPRGSGANVLTF,TGTGCCAGCAGCCCCAGGGGCTCTGGGGCCAACGTCCTGACTTTC
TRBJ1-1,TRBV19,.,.,CASSRTANTEAFF,TGTGCCAGTAGTAGGACAGCGAACACTGAAGCTTTCTTT